This TCR beta chain was recovered during a study of blood T cell repertoires in COVID-19. Across the study: Sources were T cells, B-cell-depleted T cells, or PBMCs; the material itself was cDNA or gDNA.

Clones were read by immunoSEQ multiplex PCR, and TCRdb kept only the in-frame ones, dropping some. The sample holds 450,000 to 500,000 clones, roughly 88% seen once. The V segment lost 6 bases and the J segment 1 base; nucleotides outside the gene matches: 9. The germline gives CDR1 LNHDA, CDR2 SQIVND (reference sequence). The CDR3 sequence is 16 residues long. This chain links TRBV19 with TRBJ1-5; 7 bases align to TRBD1. Sequenced input: peripheral blood. The TCR sequence derives from a human donor in a cohort sampled during active COVID-19. The CDR3 loop reads CASSQEAGGSNQPQHF. In DNA, the CDR3 is TGTGCCAGTAGCCAGGAGGCAGGGGGAAGCAATCAGCCCCAGCATTTT.